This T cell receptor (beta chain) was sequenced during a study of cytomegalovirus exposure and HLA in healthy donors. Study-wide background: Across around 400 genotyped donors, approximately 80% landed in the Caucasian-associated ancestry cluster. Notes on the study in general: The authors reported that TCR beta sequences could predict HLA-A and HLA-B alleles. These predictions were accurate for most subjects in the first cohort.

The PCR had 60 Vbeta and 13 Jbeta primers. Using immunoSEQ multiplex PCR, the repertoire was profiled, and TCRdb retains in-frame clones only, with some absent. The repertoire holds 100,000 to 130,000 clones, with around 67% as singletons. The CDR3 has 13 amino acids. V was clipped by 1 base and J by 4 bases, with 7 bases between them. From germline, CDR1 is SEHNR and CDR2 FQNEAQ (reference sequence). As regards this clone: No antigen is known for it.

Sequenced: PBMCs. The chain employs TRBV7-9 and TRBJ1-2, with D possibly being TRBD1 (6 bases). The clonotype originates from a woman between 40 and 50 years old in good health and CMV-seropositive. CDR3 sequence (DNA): TGTGCCAGCAGCTTAGAGGACAGCTATGGCTACACCTTC. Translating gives CASSLEDSYGYTF.